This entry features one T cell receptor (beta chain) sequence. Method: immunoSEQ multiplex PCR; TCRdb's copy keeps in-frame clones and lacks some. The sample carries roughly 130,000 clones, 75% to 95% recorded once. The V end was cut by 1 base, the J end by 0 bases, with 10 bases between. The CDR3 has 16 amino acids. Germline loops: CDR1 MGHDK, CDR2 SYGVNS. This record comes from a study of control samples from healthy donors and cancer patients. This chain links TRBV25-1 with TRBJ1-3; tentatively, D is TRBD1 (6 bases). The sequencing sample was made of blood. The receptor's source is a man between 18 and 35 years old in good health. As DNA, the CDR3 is TGTGCCAGCAGTGAATCAAGGACAGTCTCTGGAAACACCATATATTTT. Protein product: CASSESRTVSGNTIYF.